Below are 20 T cell receptor beta chains sequenced from a single sample in a study of T-cell reconstitution after alpha-beta-depleted transplantation in children. A TCRbeta library incorporating unique molecular identifiers was prepared. TCRdb re-called the PCR reads through MiXCR, storing one row per CDR3 protein. The repertoire holds just under 350,000 distinct CDR3 sequences, with around 15% as singletons. The sample in question was PBMCs, mostly from graft donor cells, obtained 360 days after TCRalphabeta/CD19-depleted stem cell transplant. All receptors come from a male patient between 2 and 10 years old who had a stem cell transplant for acute lymphoblastic leukemia, so the T cells may come from the graft donor.

This clonotype was recorded a few times. The V and J genes are TRBV5-1 and TRBJ1-1; no definite D call. Per germline, CDR1 SGHRS and CDR2 YFSETQ. Trimming removed 0 bases at V and 6 bases at J, with 12 bases between. This CDR3 has 14 amino acids. The CDR3 coding sequence is TGCGCCAGCAGCTTGGGGAGAACTAACGCTGAAGCTTTCTTT. This translates into CASSLGRTNAEAFF.

The table lists this clonotype with a few counts. V usage is TRBV4-2 and J usage is TRBJ2-3, with D perhaps TRBD2 (6 bases). Germline loops: CDR1 LGHNA, CDR2 YNFKEQ. The CDR3 has 16 amino acids. V was trimmed by 0 bases and J by 6 bases, leaving 16 bases between them. CDR3 region: CASSQDPDYLRDTQYF. CDR3 DNA: TGTGCCAGCAGCCAAGATCCGGACTACCTACGGGATACGCAGTATTTT.

The chain couples TRBV12-3 or TRBV12-4 to TRBJ1-6; TRBD1 might be the D (5 bases). V was shortened by 6 bases and J by 9 bases, with 12 bases between the two germline ends. The CDR3 extends over 13 amino acids. CDR3 protein: CASRPDSTSPLHF. As DNA, the CDR3 is TGTGCCAGCAGGCCCGACAGTACTTCACCCCTCCACTTT.

The sample holds a few counts of this clonotype. CDR3 bases: TGTGCCAGCAGCTTAGCAGCTCCCTACTACGAGCAGTACTTC. Protein sequence: CASSLAAPYYEQYF. V gene TRBV7-2 combines with J gene TRBJ2-7; D remains ambiguous. The CDR3 has 14 amino acids. Trimming stripped 0 bases from V and 3 bases from J, with 9 bases between. Per germline, CDR1 SGHTA and CDR2 FQGNSA.

Only a few counts were recorded for this clonotype. The rearrangement uses TRBV29-1 and TRBJ1-1; unclear D gene. In germline, CDR1 is SQVTM, CDR2 ANQGSEA. The CDR3 is 13 amino acids. The V and J ends lost 7 bases and 0 bases respectively, with 12 bases between them. CDR3 sequence (DNA): TGCAGCGCTGGGGTCCACATGAACACTGAAGCTTTCTTT. This sequence encodes CSAGVHMNTEAFF.

There are a few counts of this clonotype. This chain uses TRBV7-9 with TRBJ2-7; 8 bases are shared with TRBD2. Germline V gene data show CDR1 as SEHNR and CDR2 as FQNEAQ (reference sequence). With V trimmed by 4 bases and J by 3 bases, 11 bases remained unmatched. CDR3 length: 16 amino acids. CDR3 protein: CASSYSEAGDLYEQYF. The CDR3 DNA follows: TGTGCCAGCAGCTACTCGGAAGCGGGAGACCTCTACGAGCAGTACTTC.

This clonotype was counted many times. This chain uses TRBV4-1 with TRBJ2-3; 7 nucleotides line up with TRBD2. CDR1 and CDR2 (germline): MGHRA, YSYEKL. The CDR3 has 16 amino acids. Trimming cost V 2 bases and J 2 bases; bases outside gene matches: 7. CDR3 loop: CASSQKTGGFTDTQYF. Here the CDR3 DNA reads TGCGCCAGCAGCCAAAAGACCGGGGGGTTCACAGATACGCAGTATTTT.

This clonotype was observed at least ten times. V usage is TRBV7-2 and J usage is TRBJ2-7; tentative D call: TRBD2 (6 bases). Trimming took off 5 bases at V and 7 bases at J, with 15 bases between the two ends. There are 13 residues in the CDR3. CDR1 and CDR2 from the germline V gene are SGHTA and FQGNSA. The CDR3 here is CASSQEGIPEQYF. The CDR3 nucleotides read TGTGCCAGCAGCCAGGAGGGAATTCCGGAGCAGTACTTC.

The chain recombines TRBV12-3 or TRBV12-4 with TRBJ1-5; D not resolved. CDR3 length: 12 residues. V lost 5 bases and J lost 6, with 8 bases in between. CDR3 residues: CASSTWSQPQHF. The DNA of the CDR3 is TGTGCCAGCAGTACGTGGAGTCAGCCCCAGCATTTT.

The genes are TRBV29-1 and TRBJ2-5, with D maybe TRBD2 (6 bases). CDR1 is SQVTM and CDR2 is ANQGSEA in the germline V gene. The CDR3 totals 13 residues. V was pared by 6 bases and J by 5 bases, with 16 bases between. In DNA form, the CDR3 reads TGCAGCGTCCGGGGTGGGGGGAAGGAGACCCAGTACTTC. Its translation is CSVRGGGKETQYF.

The V and J genes are TRBV14 and TRBJ2-7, with D tentatively TRBD1 (6 bases). From germline, CDR1 is SGHDN and CDR2 FVKESK. This CDR3 has 15 residues. Trimming removed 3 bases at V and 3 bases at J, with 15 bases between. CDR3 nucleotides: TGTGCCAGCAGCCAGGCCCTCGGACAGATCTACGAGCAGTACTTC. This encodes CASSQALGQIYEQYF. The whole variable domain, remainder taken from reference TRBV14 and TRBJ2-7, is EAGVTQFPSHSVIEKGQTVTLRCDPISGHDNLYWYRRVMGKEIKFLLHFVKESKQDESGMPNNRFLAERTGGTYSTLKVQPAELEDSGVYFCASSQALGQIYEQYFGPGTRLTVT.

This clonotype was seen a handful of times. The V call is TRBV10-3, the J call TRBJ2-5, with a weak D call TRBD2 (6 bases). V lost 10 bases to trimming and J lost 2 bases, with 8 bases between them. Germline V gives CDR1 ENHRY, CDR2 SYGVKD. The CDR3 has 11 residues. CDR3 nucleotide sequence: TGTGCCACCGGGAGACAAGAGACCCAGTACTTC. As protein: CATGRQETQYF.

This clonotype was recorded a few times. The rearrangement joins TRBV13 to TRBJ2-7; 10 positions agree with TRBD2. The CDR3 is made up of 15 amino acids. CDR1 and CDR2 from the germline V gene are PRHDT and FYEKMQ (reference sequence). Trimming at V came to 4 bases and at J to 2 bases, leaving 5 bases not matched to a gene. Here the CDR3 reads CASSSVLAGPYEQYF. CDR3 bases: TGTGCCAGCAGCTCCGTACTAGCGGGGCCCTACGAGCAGTACTTC.

V gene TRBV7-2 combines with J gene TRBJ1-2; TRBD1 matches at 8 bases. The CDR3 contains 14 residues. V lost 7 bases, J lost 4 bases, and 8 bases stayed unmatched. Germline V gene lookup returns CDR1 SGHTA and CDR2 FQGNSA. CDR3 sequence reads: CASTLTGDLYGYTF. The CDR3 DNA is TGTGCCAGCACCCTGACAGGGGACCTCTATGGCTACACCTTC.

This rearrangement joins TRBV6-5 to TRBJ1-2; TRBD1 matches 11 bases. Germline V CDR1 and CDR2: MNHEY, SVGAGI. V lost 2 bases to trimming and J lost 3 bases; unmatched junction nucleotides: 2. The CDR3 runs 15 residues. CDR3 DNA sequence: TGTGCCAGCAGTTACAGGGACAGGGGGTACTATGGCTACACCTTC. This encodes CASSYRDRGYYGYTF.

V is TRBV19 and J is TRBJ2-7; 7 bases are a match to TRBD1. Germline-derived CDR1 and CDR2 are LNHDA and SQIVND (reference sequence). CDR3 length: 13 residues. The J segment lost 2 bases and the V segment lost 7 bases, leaving 5 bases of the junction unmatched. The CDR3 reads CASKEQGTYEQYF. In nucleotides, the CDR3 is TGTGCCAGTAAGGAACAGGGGACCTACGAGCAGTACTTC.

Points on this clonotype: A much larger clone is a single base away; this may be a read error. This rearrangement joins TRBV4-2 to TRBJ2-7, with 8 positions matching TRBD2. The germline V gene has CDR1 LGHNA and CDR2 YNFKEQ. This CDR3 has 16 residues. The CDR3: CASSQTVSGTFHEQCF. DNA for the CDR3: TGTGCCAGCAGCCAGACGGTTAGCGGGACATTCCACGAGCAGTGCTTC.

The V call is TRBV5-1, the J call TRBJ1-5; D not certain. Germline CDR1 is SGHRS and CDR2 is YFSETQ. Trimming took 4 bases from V and 2 from J, leaving 10 bases between them. This CDR3 contains 14 residues. The CDR3 DNA sequence: TGCGCCAGCAGCACCTTCGGGGGCAATCAGCCCCAGCATTTT. Translation: CASSTFGGNQPQHF.

This clonotype was counted ten times or more. The chain employs TRBV7-2 and TRBJ2-1; D is undetermined. Trimming removed 2 bases from V and 9 bases from J, with 8 bases in between. The CDR3 covers 12 residues. From germline, CDR1 is SGHTA and CDR2 FQGNSA. CDR3 in amino acids: CASSLSGVEQFF. Written as DNA, the CDR3 is TGTGCCAGCAGCTTATCGGGTGTTGAGCAGTTCTTC.

This chain links TRBV5-1 with TRBJ1-1; D possibly corresponds to TRBD1 (5 bases). There are 15 residues in the CDR3. Germline V gene sequence: CDR1 SGHRS, CDR2 YFSETQ. V shed 0 bases and J shed 0 bases, with 9 bases lying between them. CDR3 sequence: CASSLGRQMNTEAFF. CDR3 nucleotide sequence: TGCGCCAGCAGCTTGGGGCGACAGATGAACACTGAAGCTTTCTTT.